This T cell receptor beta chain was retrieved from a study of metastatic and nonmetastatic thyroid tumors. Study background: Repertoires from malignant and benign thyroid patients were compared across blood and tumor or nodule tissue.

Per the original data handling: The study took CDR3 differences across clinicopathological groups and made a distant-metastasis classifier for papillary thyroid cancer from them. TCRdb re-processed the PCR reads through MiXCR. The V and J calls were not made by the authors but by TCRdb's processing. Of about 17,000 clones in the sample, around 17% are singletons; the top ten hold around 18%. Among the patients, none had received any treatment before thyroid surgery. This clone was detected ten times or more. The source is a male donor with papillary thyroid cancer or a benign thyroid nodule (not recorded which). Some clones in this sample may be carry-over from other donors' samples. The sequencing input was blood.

CDR3 sequence (DNA): TGTGCCAGCATACGGGAGGCTGATCAGCCCCAGCATTTT. Translation gives CASIREADQPQHF. The chain has TRBV6-1 and TRBJ1-5; D remains ambiguous. The CDR3 covers 13 residues. The germline V and J ends were trimmed by 7 bases and 5 bases, with 12 bases remaining between them. Per the germline V gene, CDR1 is MNHNS and CDR2 is SASEGT.